This T cell receptor (beta chain) was obtained from a study of cytomegalovirus exposure and HLA in healthy donors. Study outcomes and limitations: In a later analysis, HLA-associated beta chains showed higher expansion and lower generation probabilities than comparable chains. Researchers catalogued some 160 TCR beta chains as cytomegalovirus-associated.

This clone has a single count. The antigen remains undetermined. The CDR3 loop spans 11 amino acids. The V end was cut by 0 bases, the J end by 8 bases, with 4 bases between. Looked up from germline, CDR1 is SGDLS and CDR2 is YYNGEE. This PCR relied on a set of 60 Vbeta primers and 13 Jbeta primers. Method: immunoSEQ multiplex PCR; TCRdb's copy keeps in-frame clones and lacks some. The sample shows 60,000 to 80,000 clones, 70% to 75% of them seen only once. The source is a woman aged 25-40 years in good health and CMV-seronegative. The sample consisted of PBMCs. The chain is built from TRBV9 and TRBJ2-3; no firm D call. CDR3 loop: CASSVGATQYF. CDR3 nucleotides: TGTGCCAGCAGCGTAGGAGCTACGCAGTATTTT.